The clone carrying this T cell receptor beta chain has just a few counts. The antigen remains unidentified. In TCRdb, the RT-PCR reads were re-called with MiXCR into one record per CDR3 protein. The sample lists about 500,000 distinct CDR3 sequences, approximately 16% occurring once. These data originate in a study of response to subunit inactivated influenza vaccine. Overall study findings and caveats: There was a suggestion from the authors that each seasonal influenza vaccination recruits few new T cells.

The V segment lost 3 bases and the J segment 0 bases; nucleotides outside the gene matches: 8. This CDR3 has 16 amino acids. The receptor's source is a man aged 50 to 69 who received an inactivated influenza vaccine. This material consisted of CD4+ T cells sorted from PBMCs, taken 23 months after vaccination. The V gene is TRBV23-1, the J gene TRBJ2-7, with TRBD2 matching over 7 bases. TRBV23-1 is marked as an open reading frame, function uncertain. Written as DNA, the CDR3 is TGCGCCAGCAGTCAGATGACTAGCCGTAGCTCCTACGAGCAGTACTTC. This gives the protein CASSQMTSRSSYEQYF.